A selection of T cell receptor beta chains follows, all from one sample in a study of identical twins. TCRdb used MiXCR to reprocess the 5' RACE reads, holding one entry per CDR3 protein. The table includes roughly 490,000 distinct CDR3 sequences, approximately 14% detected once. These data are also associated with another study on yellow fever vaccine responses in identical twins.

The sequenced sample consisted of CD4+ T cells sorted from blood. The receptor set was obtained from a woman younger than 35 in good health. Both conserved end residues are part of each CDR3. Each record gives: D gene, clone size, J gene, V gene, CDR3 DNA, CDR3 protein. The D gene is left open where the match is weak. Not all rows give a size; the values are once, few, many and, for expanded clones, a class.

NA,few,TRBJ2-1,TRBV4-3,TGCGCCAGCAGCACCGAGGGCTTCCTAAATGAGCAGTTCTTC,CASSTEGFLNEQFF
NA,few,TRBJ1-2,TRBV3-1,TGTGCCAGCAGCCAAGATCAGAAGGGGAACTATGGCTACACCTTC,CASSQDQKGNYGYTF
TRBD1,few,TRBJ2-5,TRBV6-1,TGTGCCAGCAGTCCGGACAGGGCCCAGCGGGAGACCCAGTACTTC,CASSPDRAQRETQYF
NA,NA,TRBJ2-7,TRBV12-3/TRBV12-4,TGTGCCAGCAGGCAACAAAAACCAGGGGGGGACGAGCAGTACTTC,CASRQQKPGGDEQYF
NA,few,TRBJ2-1,TRBV28,TGTGCCAGCAGTAAGGACGACTACAATGAGCAGTTCTTC,CASSKDDYNEQFF
NA,few,TRBJ1-2,TRBV18,TGTGCCAGCTCACCCGAGTCCGGGAGCGTCGGTAACTATGGCTACACCTTC,CASSPESGSVGNYGYTF
NA,NA,TRBJ2-7,TRBV7-6,TGTGCCAGCAGCTCCCCCGGCGGGCATCAGTACTTC,CASSSPGGHQYF
NA,NA,TRBJ2-3,TRBV6-2/TRBV6-3,TGTGCCAGCAGTCCGCAGGGATGGACAGATACGCAGTATTTT,CASSPQGWTDTQYF
TRBD2,few,TRBJ2-1,TRBV6-5,TGTGCCAGCAGTTTCCTCGGCGGGAGCACCTACAATGAGCAGTTCTTC,CASSFLGGSTYNEQFF
NA,NA,TRBJ1-5,TRBV6-1,TGTGCCAGCACCCCAAGTCTGGGGGTTTATCAGCCCCAGCATTTT,CASTPSLGVYQPQHF
TRBD1,few,TRBJ1-4,TRBV2,TGTGCCAGCACGCCGGGACAGGGGGCGACTAATGAAAAACTGTTTTTT,CASTPGQGATNEKLFF
NA,few,TRBJ1-4,TRBV7-9,TGTGCCAGCACCTTACAGGGCAGGAGTGAAAAACTGTTTTTT,CASTLQGRSEKLFF
TRBD2,NA,TRBJ2-7,TRBV5-6,TGTGCCACCTCACGGGCTAGCGGGGGCCACGAGCAGTACTTC,CATSRASGGHEQYF
NA,NA,TRBJ2-2,TRBV6-2/TRBV6-3,TGTGCCAGCAGGTTAACACCCAACACCGGGGAGCTGTTTTTT,CASRLTPNTGELFF
TRBD2,NA,TRBJ2-3,TRBV24-1,TGTGCCACCAGTGGCGCGGGAGGAGCAGATACGCAGTATTTT,CATSGAGGADTQYF
TRBD1,NA,TRBJ2-2,TRBV5-1,TGCGCCAGCAGCTCCCGGGACAGGGGCACCGGGGAGCTGTTTTTT,CASSSRDRGTGELFF
NA,few,TRBJ1-5,TRBV12-3/TRBV12-4,TGTGCCAGCAGTTTAGGGTTACAGGGCCCTCAGCCCCAGCATTTT,CASSLGLQGPQPQHF
NA,many,TRBJ2-7,TRBV7-2,TGTGCCAGCAGCCCGAGGGTAGCGAAGCAGTACTTC,CASSPRVAKQYF
TRBD1,NA,TRBJ2-1,TRBV7-2,TGTGCCAGCAGCTTAGAATCTACAGGGGGCTACAATGAGCAGTTCTTC,CASSLESTGGYNEQFF
TRBD1,few,TRBJ2-2,TRBV29-1,TGCAGCGTTCAGCGTGGGACAGGATGGGCCGGGGAGCTGTTTTTT,CSVQRGTGWAGELFF
TRBD1,few,TRBJ2-7,TRBV4-2,TGTGCCAGCAGCCAAGACCAGGGGGCTTACTACGAGCAGTACTTC,CASSQDQGAYYEQYF
NA,NA,TRBJ2-1,TRBV7-2,TGTGCCAGCAGCTCCCGGACTGGGGGAGGCTCCTACAATGAGCAGTTCTTC,CASSSRTGGGSYNEQFF
TRBD2,few,TRBJ2-7,TRBV7-2,TGTGCCAGCAGCTCTAGCGGGAGGGCCAAAACCTACGAGCAGTACTTC,CASSSSGRAKTYEQYF
NA,many,TRBJ2-2,TRBV7-2,TGTGCCAGCAGCCCCATGAACACCGGGGAGCTGTTTTTT,CASSPMNTGELFF
NA,few,TRBJ1-2,TRBV7-8,TGTGCCAGCAGCTTAGTGGAGTGGGGCACTAACTATGGCTACACCTTC,CASSLVEWGTNYGYTF
NA,many,TRBJ1-1,TRBV7-9,TGTGCCAGCAGCTTAGCGCGGGGAGGACGAGGTGAAGCTTTCTTT,CASSLARGGRGEAFF
TRBD2,many,TRBJ2-1,TRBV12-3/TRBV12-4,TGTGCCAGCAGCCGACTAGCGGGATACAATGAGCAGTTCTTC,CASSRLAGYNEQFF
NA,few,TRBJ2-5,TRBV19,TGTGCCAGTAGTATAGCAGGAGGAACCCAGTACTTC,CASSIAGGTQYF
TRBD1,NA,TRBJ1-3,TRBV5-1,TGCGCCAGCAGCCCGGGGACAGGAAAGAACACCATATATTTT,CASSPGTGKNTIYF
TRBD1,many,TRBJ2-1,TRBV28,TGTGCCAGCAGCCCCGATACGACAGGGGGAATCTACAATGAGCAGTTCTTC,CASSPDTTGGIYNEQFF
TRBD2,NA,TRBJ2-6,TRBV11-2,TGTGCCAGCAGCCACCGGGGGGGAGAGGAGCGCTCTGGGGCCAACGTCCTGACTTTC,CASSHRGGEERSGANVLTF
NA,NA,TRBJ1-2,TRBV7-8,TGTGCCAGCAGCTCTCCCGTACTACAGGACAACTATGGCTACACCTTC,CASSSPVLQDNYGYTF
NA,NA,TRBJ2-2,TRBV21-1,TGTGCCAGCAGCACTGAGACTAGCCGGAACACCGGGGAGCTGTTTTTT,CASSTETSRNTGELFF
NA,NA,TRBJ2-1,TRBV2,TGTGCCAGCAGTGAAGCGACCGAACCGGGACCTCCATTGCGGCAGTTCTTC,CASSEATEPGPPLRQFF
TRBD2,NA,TRBJ2-7,TRBV20-1,TGCAGTGCCCACCCGGTGGGGGGGGGCGAGCAGTACTTC,CSAHPVGGGEQYF
TRBD2,NA,TRBJ2-1,TRBV5-1,TGCGCCAGCAGAAGACTAGCGGGGGATGAGCAGTTCTTC,CASRRLAGDEQFF
TRBD1,NA,TRBJ2-4,TRBV20-1,TGCAGTGCTCACCGGGACAGGGGGGGGGGCGTCAAAAACATTCAGTACTTC,CSAHRDRGGGVKNIQYF
NA,NA,TRBJ2-3,TRBV5-1,TGCGCCAGCAGAGACAGATCAGACACAGATACGCAGTATTTT,CASRDRSDTDTQYF
NA,NA,TRBJ2-2,TRBV6-5,TGTGCCAGCAGTTACTCGCGCTATCCGAACACCGGGGAGCTGTTTTTT,CASSYSRYPNTGELFF
TRBD2,few,TRBJ2-7,TRBV12-3/TRBV12-4,TGTGCCAGCAGTTTGAGACTAGCGGAAAGCTCCTACGAGCAGTACTTC,CASSLRLAESSYEQYF
NA,few,TRBJ2-1,TRBV6-5,TGTGCCAGCATGGGGGACAATGAGCAGTTCTTC,CASMGDNEQFF
TRBD1,many,TRBJ1-1,TRBV20-1,TGCAGTGCTGCCGGGGACAGGGAGAACACTGAAGCTTTCTTT,CSAAGDRENTEAFF
TRBD1,few,TRBJ1-4,TRBV5-1,TGCGCCAGCAGCACGGACAGGGGGCAGGGAGATGAAAAACTGTTTTTT,CASSTDRGQGDEKLFF
TRBD2,few,TRBJ2-1,TRBV20-1,TGCAGTGCTAGGACTAGCGGGGAGAACCAGTTCTTC,CSARTSGENQFF
NA,many,TRBJ2-5,TRBV25-1,TGTGCCAGCAGTGTAGGTGGTGTCGGGGAGACCCAGTACTTC,CASSVGGVGETQYF